This T cell receptor (beta chain) was observed in a study of blood T cell repertoires in COVID-19. At the level of the study: T cells, B-cell-depleted T cells, or PBMCs provided the cDNA or gDNA that served as material.

Authors' methods: Nucleated cell counts were estimated from reference gene primer amplification. Profiling relied on immunoSEQ multiplex PCR, and the TCRdb table lists in-frame clones only, not all of them. V, J and clone size are taken as reported in that table, and D and trimming were inferred from the DNA itself. Seen here are about 150,000 clones, 88% observed once, and the top ten hold approximately 6.6%. Among Cohort 3 donors, those recovered had two negative PCRs, clearance, or symptom resolution. The CDR3 is 19 amino acids. J was trimmed by 5 bases and V by 5 bases; bases with no gene match: 16. Looked up from germline, CDR1 is SGHVS and CDR2 is FNYEAQ. The sample holds a few counts of this clone.

The origin of this receptor is a woman in her forties or fifties who had recovered from COVID-19. The chain uses TRBV7-6 and TRBJ2-3, with 13 bases that match TRBD2. Sequencing used PBMCs or T cells enriched from blood (not recorded which). The CDR3 sequence: CASSANRFGTSGEVDTQYF. The DNA of the CDR3 is TGTGCCAGCAGCGCGAACAGATTCGGGACTAGCGGGGAAGTAGATACGCAGTATTTT.